These T cell receptor beta chains were read from a single sample in a study of OX40 agonist ivuxolimab in advanced cancers. Libraries were prepared by immunoSEQ multiplex PCR; TCRdb keeps only in-frame clonotypes and omits some of them. The table includes some 74,000 clones, about 91% detected once. The sequenced sample was CD4+ or CD8+ T cells sorted from blood, obtained in a trial of the OX40 agonist ivuxolimab. The origin of the receptors is an adult with an advanced solid tumor such as melanoma, head and neck, liver or kidney cancer. The CDR3 runs from the conserved cysteine through the conserved F or W. The order of the fields is J gene, D gene, clone size, V gene, CDR3 DNA, CDR3 protein. A D gene is named only where the DNA matches it firmly. Some rows have no size entry. The others give once, few or many, or a class for an expanded clone.

j_call: TRBJ2-2
d_call: TRBD1
clone_size: -
v_call: TRBV6-5
cdr3_nt: TGTGCCAGCAGCCTCGACAGGGATCGCGGGGAGCTGTTTTTT
cdr3_aa: CASSLDRDRGELFF

j_call: TRBJ2-5
d_call: TRBD2
clone_size: -
v_call: TRBV9
cdr3_nt: TGTGCCAGCAGCGTAGCACTAGCGGGGACCAGTCAAGAGACCCAGTACTTC
cdr3_aa: CASSVALAGTSQETQYF

j_call: TRBJ1-2
d_call: -
clone_size: -
v_call: TRBV7-8
cdr3_nt: TGTGCCAGCAGCATCCTCCAGGACCCGGGGGGCTACACCTTC
cdr3_aa: CASSILQDPGGYTF

j_call: TRBJ2-3
d_call: -
clone_size: -
v_call: TRBV7-2
cdr3_nt: TGTGCCAGCAGCCATAGGGCCACAGATACGCAGTATTTT
cdr3_aa: CASSHRATDTQYF

j_call: TRBJ2-7
d_call: -
clone_size: -
v_call: TRBV6-6
cdr3_nt: TGTGCCAGCAGTTTATCCAATACAGGACACGAGCGGTACTTC
cdr3_aa: CASSLSNTGHERYF

j_call: TRBJ1-2
d_call: -
clone_size: once
v_call: TRBV29-1
cdr3_nt: TGCAGCGTGAGGGACTTAGTCAACTATGGCTACACCTTC
cdr3_aa: CSVRDLVNYGYTF

j_call: TRBJ2-1
d_call: TRBD2
clone_size: -
v_call: TRBV29-1
cdr3_nt: TGCAGCGTCGAGGGGACTAGCCGGAATGAGCAGTTCTTC
cdr3_aa: CSVEGTSRNEQFF

j_call: TRBJ2-2
d_call: TRBD2
clone_size: -
v_call: TRBV12-5
cdr3_nt: TGTGCTAGTGGTTTGTCGGCGGGAGCCCGTAACACCGGGGAGCTGTTTTTT
cdr3_aa: CASGLSAGARNTGELFF

j_call: TRBJ2-3
d_call: -
clone_size: -
v_call: TRBV11-2
cdr3_nt: TGTGCCAGCAGCTTACAGAGGGATACGCAGTATTTT
cdr3_aa: CASSLQRDTQYF

j_call: TRBJ2-2
d_call: -
clone_size: -
v_call: TRBV30
cdr3_nt: TGTGCCTGGGTACAGGGTACGAACACCGGGGAGCTGTTTTTT
cdr3_aa: CAWVQGTNTGELFF

j_call: TRBJ2-6
d_call: -
clone_size: -
v_call: TRBV11-3
cdr3_nt: TGTGCCAGCAGCTTAGTGGGATCTGGGGCCAACGTCCTGACTTTC
cdr3_aa: CASSLVGSGANVLTF

j_call: TRBJ2-3
d_call: -
clone_size: -
v_call: TRBV5-1
cdr3_nt: TGCGCCAGCAGCTTGGTTGGCCCGGATACGCAGTATTTT
cdr3_aa: CASSLVGPDTQYF

j_call: TRBJ2-7
d_call: -
clone_size: -
v_call: TRBV18
cdr3_nt: TGTGCCAGCGGGAGTGGAATAGACTACGAGCAGTACTTC
cdr3_aa: CASGSGIDYEQYF

j_call: TRBJ2-5
d_call: TRBD1
clone_size: -
v_call: TRBV4-2
cdr3_nt: TGTGCCAGCAGCCAAGCCGGCCCCGGGACAGCCCGCGGGGAGACCCAGTACTTC
cdr3_aa: CASSQAGPGTARGETQYF

j_call: TRBJ2-5
d_call: -
clone_size: -
v_call: TRBV5-4
cdr3_nt: TGTGCCAGCAGCTTGGACGCCGCGGAGACCCAGTACTTC
cdr3_aa: CASSLDAAETQYF

j_call: TRBJ1-1
d_call: TRBD1
clone_size: -
v_call: TRBV10-1
cdr3_nt: TGCGCCAGCAGTCGCGGGACAGGGGCTACTGAAGCTTTCTTT
cdr3_aa: CASSRGTGATEAFF

j_call: TRBJ2-7
d_call: -
clone_size: -
v_call: TRBV30
cdr3_nt: TGTGCCTGGGGAGTCTCGTGGTCCGGCGAGCAGTACTTC
cdr3_aa: CAWGVSWSGEQYF

j_call: TRBJ2-5
d_call: TRBD2
clone_size: -
v_call: TRBV30
cdr3_nt: TGTGCCTGGAAGGTGAGCGGGGCGTACCAAGAGACCCAGTACTTC
cdr3_aa: CAWKVSGAYQETQYF

j_call: TRBJ2-1
d_call: -
clone_size: -
v_call: TRBV6-1
cdr3_nt: TGTGCCTCCAGGACGGTTAACAATGAGCAGTTCTTC
cdr3_aa: CASRTVNNEQFF

j_call: TRBJ1-2
d_call: -
clone_size: -
v_call: TRBV10-2
cdr3_nt: TGCGCCAGCAGTGAGTCTCGGAATTCTGGCTACACCTTC
cdr3_aa: CASSESRNSGYTF

j_call: TRBJ1-1
d_call: -
clone_size: -
v_call: TRBV10-3
cdr3_nt: TGTGCCATCAGGGGACCTTATTCCACTGAAGCTTTCTTT
cdr3_aa: CAIRGPYSTEAFF

j_call: TRBJ2-7
d_call: TRBD2
clone_size: -
v_call: TRBV14
cdr3_nt: TGTGCCAGCAGCCAAGATCCAGCGGGAGGCTCCGAGCAGTACTTC
cdr3_aa: CASSQDPAGGSEQYF

j_call: TRBJ1-4
d_call: -
clone_size: -
v_call: TRBV5-1
cdr3_nt: TGCGCCAGCAGCTTGGCCAATAGTCCTGATGAAAAACTGTTTTTT
cdr3_aa: CASSLANSPDEKLFF

j_call: TRBJ1-3
d_call: -
clone_size: -
v_call: TRBV27
cdr3_nt: TGTGCCAGCACGGGGAGCTCTGGAAACACCATATATTTT
cdr3_aa: CASTGSSGNTIYF

j_call: TRBJ2-3
d_call: -
clone_size: -
v_call: TRBV21-1
cdr3_nt: TGTGCCAGCAGCACCAGCGGGCAGTATTTT
cdr3_aa: CASSTSGQYF

j_call: TRBJ2-2
d_call: TRBD2
clone_size: -
v_call: TRBV5-1
cdr3_nt: TGCGCCAGCAGCTCCCGACTGATCCTTAGCGGGGGGGCCAACACCGGAGAGCTGTTTTTT
cdr3_aa: CASSSRLILSGGANTGELFF

j_call: TRBJ1-6
d_call: -
clone_size: -
v_call: TRBV11-1
cdr3_nt: TGTGCCAGCAGCAGCCGGGCCGGTGGGAGCTCCTATAATTCACCCCTCCACTTT
cdr3_aa: CASSSRAGGSSYNSPLHF